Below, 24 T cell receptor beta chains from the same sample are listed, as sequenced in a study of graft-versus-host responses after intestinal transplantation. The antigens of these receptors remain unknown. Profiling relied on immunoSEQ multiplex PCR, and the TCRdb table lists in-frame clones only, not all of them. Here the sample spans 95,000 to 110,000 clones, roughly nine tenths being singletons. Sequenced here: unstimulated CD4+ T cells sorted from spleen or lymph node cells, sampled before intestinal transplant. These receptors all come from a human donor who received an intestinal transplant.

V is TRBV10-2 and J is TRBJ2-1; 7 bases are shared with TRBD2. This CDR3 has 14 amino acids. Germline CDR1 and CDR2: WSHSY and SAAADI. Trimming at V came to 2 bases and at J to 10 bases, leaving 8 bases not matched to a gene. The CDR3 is CASSEPPGGGEQFF. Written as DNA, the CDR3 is TGCGCCAGCAGTGAGCCTCCAGGCGGGGGAGAGCAGTTCTTC.

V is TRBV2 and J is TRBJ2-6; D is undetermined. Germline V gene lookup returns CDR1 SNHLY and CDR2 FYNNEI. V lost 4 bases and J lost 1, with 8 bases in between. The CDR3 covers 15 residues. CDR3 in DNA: TGTGCCAGCAGTGTAAGGATTTCTGGGGCCAACGTCCTGACTTTC. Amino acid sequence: CASSVRISGANVLTF. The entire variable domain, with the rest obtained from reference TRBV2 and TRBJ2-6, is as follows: EPEVTQTPSHQVTQMGQEVILRCVPISNHLYFYWYRQILGQKVEFLVSFYNNEISEKSEIFDDQFSVERPDGSNFTLKIRSTKLEDSAMYFCASSVRISGANVLTFGAGSRLTVL.

CDR3 DNA: TGTGCCAGCAGCGTAGGGGCGGGAGGGTACAATGAGCAGTTCTTC. This gives the protein CASSVGAGGYNEQFF. V is TRBV9 and J is TRBJ2-1, with TRBD2 matching 9 bases. Germline trimming cut 0 bases from V and 4 bases from J; bases unmatched to any gene: 2. The germline gives CDR1 SGDLS, CDR2 YYNGEE. The CDR3 covers 15 residues.

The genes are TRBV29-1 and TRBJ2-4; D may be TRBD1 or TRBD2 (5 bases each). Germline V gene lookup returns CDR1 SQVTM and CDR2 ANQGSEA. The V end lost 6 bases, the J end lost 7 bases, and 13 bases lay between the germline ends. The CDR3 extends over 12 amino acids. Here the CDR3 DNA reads TGCAGCGTCCGGGACGGCCGCAACATTCAGTACTTC. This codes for CSVRDGRNIQYF. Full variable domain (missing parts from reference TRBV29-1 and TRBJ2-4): SAVISQKPSRDICQRGTSLTIQCQVDSQVTMMFWYRQQPGQSLTLIATANQGSEATYESGFVIDKFPISRPNLTFSTLTVSNMSPEDSSIYLCSVRDGRNIQYFGAGTRLSVL.

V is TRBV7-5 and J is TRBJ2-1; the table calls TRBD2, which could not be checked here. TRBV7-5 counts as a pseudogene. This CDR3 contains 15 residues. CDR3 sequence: CVRSQGLAFRHEQFF. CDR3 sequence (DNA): TGTGTCAGAAGCCAGGGACTAGCGTTCCGTCATGAGCAGTTCTTC.

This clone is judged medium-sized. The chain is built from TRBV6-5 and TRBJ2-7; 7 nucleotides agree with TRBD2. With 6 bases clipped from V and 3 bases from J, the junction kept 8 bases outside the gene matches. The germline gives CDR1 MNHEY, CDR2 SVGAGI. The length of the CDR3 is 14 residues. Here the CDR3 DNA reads TGTGCCAGCAGCCCTAGCCGGGACTACTACGAGCAGTACTTC. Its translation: CASSPSRDYYEQYF.

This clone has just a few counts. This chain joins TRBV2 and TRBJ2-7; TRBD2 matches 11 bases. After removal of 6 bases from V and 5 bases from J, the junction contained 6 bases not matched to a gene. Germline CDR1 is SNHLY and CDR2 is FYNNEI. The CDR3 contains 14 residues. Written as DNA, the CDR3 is TGTGCCAGCAGCTTACTAGCGGGGGACGACGAGCAGTACTTC. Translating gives CASSLLAGDDEQYF.

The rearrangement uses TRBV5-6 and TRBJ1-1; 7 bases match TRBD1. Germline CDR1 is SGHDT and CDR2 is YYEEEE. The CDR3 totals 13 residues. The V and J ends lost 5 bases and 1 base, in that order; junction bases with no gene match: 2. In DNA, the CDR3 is TGTGCCAGCAGAAGGACAGGGAACACTGAAGCTTTCTTT. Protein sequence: CASRRTGNTEAFF.

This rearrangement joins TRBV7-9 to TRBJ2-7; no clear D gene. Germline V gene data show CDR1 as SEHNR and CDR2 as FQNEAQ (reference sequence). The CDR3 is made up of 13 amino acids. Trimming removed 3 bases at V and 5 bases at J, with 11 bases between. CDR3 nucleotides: TGTGCCAGCAGCTTTCATCAATCAGACGAGCAGTACTTC. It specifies CASSFHQSDEQYF.

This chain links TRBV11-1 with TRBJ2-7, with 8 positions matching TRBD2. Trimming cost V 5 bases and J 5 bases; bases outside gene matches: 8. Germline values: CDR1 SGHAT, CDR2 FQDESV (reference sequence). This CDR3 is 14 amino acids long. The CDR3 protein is CASSKRGLVDEQYF. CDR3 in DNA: TGTGCCAGCAGCAAGCGGGGACTAGTCGACGAGCAGTACTTC.

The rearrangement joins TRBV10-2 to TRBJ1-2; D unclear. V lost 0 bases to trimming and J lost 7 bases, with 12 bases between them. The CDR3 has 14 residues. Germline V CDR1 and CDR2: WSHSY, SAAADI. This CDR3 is CASSESGRAGGYTF. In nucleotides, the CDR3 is TGCGCCAGCAGTGAGTCGGGAAGGGCGGGTGGCTACACCTTC.

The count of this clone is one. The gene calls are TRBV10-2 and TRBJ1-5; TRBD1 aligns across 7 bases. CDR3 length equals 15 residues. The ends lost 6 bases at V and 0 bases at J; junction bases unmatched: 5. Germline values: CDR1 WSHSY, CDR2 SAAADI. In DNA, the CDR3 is TGCGCCAGCAGCACGACAGGGAATAGCAATCAGCCCCAGCATTTT. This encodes CASSTTGNSNQPQHF.

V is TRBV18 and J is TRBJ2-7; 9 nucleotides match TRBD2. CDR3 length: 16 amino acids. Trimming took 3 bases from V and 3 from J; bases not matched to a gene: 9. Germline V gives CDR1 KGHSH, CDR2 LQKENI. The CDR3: CASSPSGGLADYEQYF. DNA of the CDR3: TGTGCCAGCTCACCTTCCGGGGGACTAGCTGACTACGAGCAGTACTTC.

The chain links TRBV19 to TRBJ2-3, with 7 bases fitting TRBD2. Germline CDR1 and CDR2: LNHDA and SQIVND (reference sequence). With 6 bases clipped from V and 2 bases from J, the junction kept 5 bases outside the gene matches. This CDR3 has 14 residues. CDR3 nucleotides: TGTGCCAGTAGCTGGACTAGTCTCACAGATACGCAGTATTTT. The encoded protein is CASSWTSLTDTQYF.

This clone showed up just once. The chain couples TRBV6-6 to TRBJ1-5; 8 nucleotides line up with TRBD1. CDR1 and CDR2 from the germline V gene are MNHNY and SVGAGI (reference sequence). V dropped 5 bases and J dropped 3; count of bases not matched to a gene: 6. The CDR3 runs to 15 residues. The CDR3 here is CASSRQGPANQPQHF. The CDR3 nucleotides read TGTGCCAGCAGTAGACAGGGGCCGGCCAATCAGCCCCAGCATTTT.

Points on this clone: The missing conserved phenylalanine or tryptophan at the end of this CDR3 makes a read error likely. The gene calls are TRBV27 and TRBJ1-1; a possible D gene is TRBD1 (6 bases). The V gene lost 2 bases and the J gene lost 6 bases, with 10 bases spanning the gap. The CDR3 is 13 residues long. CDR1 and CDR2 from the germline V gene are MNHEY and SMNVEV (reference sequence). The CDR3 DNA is TGTGCCAGCAGTTTAATAGGGGGGCCTGAAGCTTTCTCT. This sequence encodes CASSLIGGPEAFS.

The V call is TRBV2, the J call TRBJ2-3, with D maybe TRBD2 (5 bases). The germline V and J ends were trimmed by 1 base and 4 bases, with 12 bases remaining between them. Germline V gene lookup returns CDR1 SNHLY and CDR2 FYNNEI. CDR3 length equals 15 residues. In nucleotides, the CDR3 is TGTGCCAGCAGTGAAGGACGGGGTCTGGCAGATACGCAGTATTTT. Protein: CASSEGRGLADTQYF.

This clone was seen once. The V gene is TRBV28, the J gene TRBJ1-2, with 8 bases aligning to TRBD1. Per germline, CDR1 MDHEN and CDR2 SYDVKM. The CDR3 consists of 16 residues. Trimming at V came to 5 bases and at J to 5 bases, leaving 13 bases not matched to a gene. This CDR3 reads CASSGPGGALFYGYTF. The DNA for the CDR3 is TGTGCCAGCAGTGGACCAGGGGGCGCTTTATTTTATGGCTACACCTTC.

CDR3 loop: CASSPHGSTDTQYF. Here the CDR3 DNA reads TGTGCCAGCTCACCACACGGTAGCACAGATACGCAGTATTTT. The chain is built from TRBV18 and TRBJ2-3, with D unresolved. CDR1 is KGHSH and CDR2 is LQKENI in the germline V gene. Trimming took 1 base from V and 0 from J, leaving 5 bases between them. The CDR3 has 14 residues. The variable domain in full, with the rest retrieved from reference TRBV18 and TRBJ2-3, is NAGVMQNPRHLVRRRGQEARLRCSPMKGHSHVYWYRQLPEEGLKFMVYLQKENIIDESGMPKERFSAEFPKEGPSILRIQQVVRGDSAAYFCASSPHGSTDTQYFGPGTRLTVL.

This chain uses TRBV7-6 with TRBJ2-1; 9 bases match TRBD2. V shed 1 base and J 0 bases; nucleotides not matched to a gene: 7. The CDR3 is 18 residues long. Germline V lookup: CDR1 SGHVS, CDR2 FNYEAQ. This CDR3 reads CASSLGAGGFSSYNEQFF. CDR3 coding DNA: TGTGCCAGCAGCTTAGGAGCGGGGGGTTTCAGCTCCTACAATGAGCAGTTCTTC.

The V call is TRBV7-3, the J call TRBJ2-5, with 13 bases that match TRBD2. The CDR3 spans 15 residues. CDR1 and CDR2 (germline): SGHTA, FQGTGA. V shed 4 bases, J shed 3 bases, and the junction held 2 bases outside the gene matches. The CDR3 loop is CASSSGTSGEETQYF. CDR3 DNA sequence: TGTGCCAGCAGCTCAGGGACTAGCGGGGAAGAGACCCAGTACTTC. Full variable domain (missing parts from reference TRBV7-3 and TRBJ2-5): GAGVSQTPSNKVTEKGKYVELRCDPISGHTALYWYRQSLGQGPEFLIYFQGTGAADDSGLPNDRFFAVRPEGSVSTLKIQRTERGDSAVYLCASSSGTSGEETQYFGPGTRLLVL.

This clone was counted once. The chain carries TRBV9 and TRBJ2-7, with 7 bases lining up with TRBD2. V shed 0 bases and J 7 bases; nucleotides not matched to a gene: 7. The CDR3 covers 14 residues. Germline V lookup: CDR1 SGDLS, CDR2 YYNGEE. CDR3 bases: TGTGCCAGCAGCGTAGAGGGTCAGGGAGGGGAGCAGTACTTC. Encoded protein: CASSVEGQGGEQYF.

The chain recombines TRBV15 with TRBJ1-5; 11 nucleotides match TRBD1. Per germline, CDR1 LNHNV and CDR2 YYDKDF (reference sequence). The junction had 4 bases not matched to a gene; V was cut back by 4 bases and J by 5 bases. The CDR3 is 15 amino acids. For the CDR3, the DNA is TGTGCCACCAGCAAACGGACAGGGGGCGATCAGCCCCAGCATTTT. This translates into CATSKRTGGDQPQHF.

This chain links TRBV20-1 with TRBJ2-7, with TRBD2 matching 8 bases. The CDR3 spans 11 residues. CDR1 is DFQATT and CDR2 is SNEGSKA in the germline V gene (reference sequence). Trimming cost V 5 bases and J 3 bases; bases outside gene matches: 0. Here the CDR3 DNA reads TGCAGTGCTGGGACTAGCTACGAGCAGTACTTC. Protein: CSAGTSYEQYF.